Listed below are T cell receptor beta chains from one sample, sequenced in a study of blood T cells in healthy people across ages. TCRdb passed the 5' RACE reads through MiXCR, listing each CDR3 protein once. Of hundreds of thousands of distinct CDR3 sequences listed, 58% are singletons. Sequenced: blood. These receptors all stem from a man aged 30-40 years in good health. Each CDR3 is given with its conserved first and last residue. Fields, in order: J gene, D gene, V gene, clone size, CDR3 DNA, CDR3 protein. D genes are given only for firm matches. Clone size is not always given. Where it is, it says once, few, many or a class for expanded clones.

TRBJ1-2 TRBD1 TRBV10-3 - TGTGCCACCCGGGACAGATTATATGGCTACACCTTC CATRDRLYGYTF
TRBJ2-5 - TRBV7-2 - TGTGCCAGCAGCTTACTAAGCCGGGGTGAGACCCAGTACTTC CASSLLSRGETQYF
TRBJ2-7 - TRBV11-2 - TGTGCCAGCAGCTTAGATCCGATGGGATACGAGCAGTACTTC CASSLDPMGYEQYF
TRBJ2-2 TRBD1 TRBV12-3/TRBV12-4 - TGTGCCAGCAGTCCCAGGACAGGGTGGAACACCGGGGAGCTGTTTTTT CASSPRTGWNTGELFF
TRBJ2-7 - TRBV6-2/TRBV6-3 once TGTGCCAGCAGTCCGGCGGGTAGGGGCGGCTACGAGCAGTACTTC CASSPAGRGGYEQYF
TRBJ1-5 - TRBV18 - TGTGCCAGCTCACCGACAGTTAGCAATCAGCCCCAGCATTTT CASSPTVSNQPQHF
TRBJ2-7 TRBD2 TRBV11-2 - TGTGCCAGCAGGAGCGGGAGGGCCGACGAGCAGTACTTC CASRSGRADEQYF
TRBJ1-2 - TRBV4-2 - TGTGCCAGCAGCCAAGAGTTTGGGGGGTATGGCTACACCTTC CASSQEFGGYGYTF
TRBJ2-5 - TRBV4-2 - TGTGCCAGCAGCCAAGCCGGACTGTCGGAGACCCAGTACTTC CASSQAGLSETQYF
TRBJ2-7 - TRBV19 - TGTGCATCGGGGGACTCACTCTACGAGCAGTACTTC CASGDSLYEQYF
TRBJ2-1 - TRBV7-8 - TGTGCCAGCAGACCCAGTCGTTACAATGAGCAGTTCTTC CASRPSRYNEQFF